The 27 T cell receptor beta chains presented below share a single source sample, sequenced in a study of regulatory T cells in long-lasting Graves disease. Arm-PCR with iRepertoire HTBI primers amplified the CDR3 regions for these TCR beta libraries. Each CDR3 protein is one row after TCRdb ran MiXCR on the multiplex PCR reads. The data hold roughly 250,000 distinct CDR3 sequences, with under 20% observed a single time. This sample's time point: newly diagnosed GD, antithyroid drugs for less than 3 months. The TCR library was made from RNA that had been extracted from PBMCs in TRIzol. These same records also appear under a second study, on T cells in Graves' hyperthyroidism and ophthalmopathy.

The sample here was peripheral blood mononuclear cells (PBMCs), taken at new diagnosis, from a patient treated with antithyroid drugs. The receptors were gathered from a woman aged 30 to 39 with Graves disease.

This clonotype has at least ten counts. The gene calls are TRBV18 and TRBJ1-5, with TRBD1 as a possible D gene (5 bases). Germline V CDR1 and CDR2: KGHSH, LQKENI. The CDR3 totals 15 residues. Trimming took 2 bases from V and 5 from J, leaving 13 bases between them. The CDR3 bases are TGTGCCAGCTCACCAAATCGCAGGGAGGATCAGCCCCAGCATTTT. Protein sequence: CASSPNRREDQPQHF.

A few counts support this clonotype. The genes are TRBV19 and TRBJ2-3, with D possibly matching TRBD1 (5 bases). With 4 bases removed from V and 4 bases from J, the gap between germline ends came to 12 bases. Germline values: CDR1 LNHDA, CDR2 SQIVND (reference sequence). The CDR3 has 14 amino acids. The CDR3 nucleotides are TGTGCCAGTAGTACCACAGGAAACCCAGATACGCAGTATTTT. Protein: CASSTTGNPDTQYF.

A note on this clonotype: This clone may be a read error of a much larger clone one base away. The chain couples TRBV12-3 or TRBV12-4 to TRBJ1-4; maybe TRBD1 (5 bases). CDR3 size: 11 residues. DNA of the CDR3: TGTGCCAGCAGTCGACGGGGGGTCATTAGTTTT. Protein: CASSRRGVISF.

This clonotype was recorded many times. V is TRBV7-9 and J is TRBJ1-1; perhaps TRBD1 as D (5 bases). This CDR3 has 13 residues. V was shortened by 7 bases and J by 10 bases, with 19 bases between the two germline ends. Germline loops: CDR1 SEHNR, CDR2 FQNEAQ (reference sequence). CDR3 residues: CASILRAGGPAFF. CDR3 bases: TGTGCCAGCATCCTACGAGCGGGGGGACCAGCTTTCTTT. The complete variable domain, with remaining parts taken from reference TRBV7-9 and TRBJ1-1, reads DTGVSQNPRHKITKRGQNVTFRCDPISEHNRLYWYRQTLGQGPEFLTYFQNEAQLEKSRLLSDRFSAERPKGSFSTLEIQRTEQGDSAMYLCASILRAGGPAFFGQGTRLTVV.

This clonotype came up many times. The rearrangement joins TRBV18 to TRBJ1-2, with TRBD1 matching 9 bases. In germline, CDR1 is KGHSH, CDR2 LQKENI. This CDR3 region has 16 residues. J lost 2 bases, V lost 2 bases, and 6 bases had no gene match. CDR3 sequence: CASSPNPTGGNYGYTF. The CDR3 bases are TGTGCCAGCTCACCAAATCCGACAGGGGGAAACTATGGCTACACCTTC.

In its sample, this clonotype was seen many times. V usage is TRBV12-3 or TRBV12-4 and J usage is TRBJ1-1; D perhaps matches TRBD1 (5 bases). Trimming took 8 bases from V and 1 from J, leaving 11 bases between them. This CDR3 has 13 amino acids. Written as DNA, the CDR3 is TGTGCCAGCGGCAGGGTACAGAACACTGAAGCTTTCTTT. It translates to CASGRVQNTEAFF.

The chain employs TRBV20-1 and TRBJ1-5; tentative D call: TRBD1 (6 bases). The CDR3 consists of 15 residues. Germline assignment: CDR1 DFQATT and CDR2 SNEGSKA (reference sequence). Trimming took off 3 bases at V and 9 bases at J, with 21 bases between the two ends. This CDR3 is CSASPQGGGGMPQHF. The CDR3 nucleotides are TGCAGTGCTAGCCCTCAAGGGGGGGGAGGAATGCCCCAGCATTTT.

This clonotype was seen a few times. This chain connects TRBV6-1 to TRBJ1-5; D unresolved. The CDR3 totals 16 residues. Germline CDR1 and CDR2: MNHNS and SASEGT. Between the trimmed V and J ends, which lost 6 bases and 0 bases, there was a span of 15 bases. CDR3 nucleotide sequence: TGTGCCAGCAGCCATCCCCGGGCGTTTAGCAATCAGCCCCAGCATTTT. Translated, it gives CASSHPRAFSNQPQHF.

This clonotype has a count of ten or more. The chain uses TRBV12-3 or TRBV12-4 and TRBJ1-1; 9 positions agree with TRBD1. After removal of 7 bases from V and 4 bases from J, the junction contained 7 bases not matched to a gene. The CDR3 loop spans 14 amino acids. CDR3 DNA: TGTGCCAGCACCCGGACAGGGGTGGGCACTGAAGCTTTCTTT. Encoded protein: CASTRTGVGTEAFF.

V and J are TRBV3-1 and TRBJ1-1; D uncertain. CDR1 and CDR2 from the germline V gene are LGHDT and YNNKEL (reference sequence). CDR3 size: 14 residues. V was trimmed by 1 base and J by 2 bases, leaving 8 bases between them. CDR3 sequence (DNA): TGTGCCAGCAGCCAAGTCGCGGATAACACTGAAGCTTTCTTT. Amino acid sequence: CASSQVADNTEAFF.

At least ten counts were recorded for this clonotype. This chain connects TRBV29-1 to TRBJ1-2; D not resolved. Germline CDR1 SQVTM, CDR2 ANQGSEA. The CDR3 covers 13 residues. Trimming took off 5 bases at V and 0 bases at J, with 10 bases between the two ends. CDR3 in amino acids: CSVRQEPNYGYTF. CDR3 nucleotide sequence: TGCAGCGTTCGGCAGGAGCCTAACTATGGCTACACCTTC.

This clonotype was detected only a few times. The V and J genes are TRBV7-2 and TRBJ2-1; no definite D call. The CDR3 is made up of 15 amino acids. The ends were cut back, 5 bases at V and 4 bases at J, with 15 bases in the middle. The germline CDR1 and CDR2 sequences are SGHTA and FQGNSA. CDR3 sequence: CASSPTAPRYNEQFF. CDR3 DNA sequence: TGTGCCAGCAGCCCAACAGCACCGAGGTACAATGAGCAGTTCTTC.

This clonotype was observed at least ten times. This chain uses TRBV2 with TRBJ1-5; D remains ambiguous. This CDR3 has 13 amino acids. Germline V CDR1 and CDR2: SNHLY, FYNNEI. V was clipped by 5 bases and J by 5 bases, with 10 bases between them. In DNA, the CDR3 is TGTGCCAGCAGTTGGCATAAGGATCAGCCCCAGCATTTT. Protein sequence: CASSWHKDQPQHF. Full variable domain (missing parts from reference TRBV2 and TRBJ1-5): EPEVTQTPSHQVTQMGQEVILRCVPISNHLYFYWYRQILGQKVEFLVSFYNNEISEKSEIFDDQFSVERPDGSNFTLKIRSTKLEDSAMYFCASSWHKDQPQHFGDGTRLSIL.

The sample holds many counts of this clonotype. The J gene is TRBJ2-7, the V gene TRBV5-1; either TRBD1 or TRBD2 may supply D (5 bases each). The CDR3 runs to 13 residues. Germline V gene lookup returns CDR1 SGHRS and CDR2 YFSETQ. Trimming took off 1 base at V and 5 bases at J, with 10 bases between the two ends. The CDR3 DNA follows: TGCGCCAGCAGCTTGATGGGGGATGACGAGCAGTACTTC. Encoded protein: CASSLMGDDEQYF.

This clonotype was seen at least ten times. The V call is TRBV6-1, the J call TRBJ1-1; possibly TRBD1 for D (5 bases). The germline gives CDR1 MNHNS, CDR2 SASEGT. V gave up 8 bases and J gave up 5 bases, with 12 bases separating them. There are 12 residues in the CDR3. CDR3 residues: CASVYQGTEAFF. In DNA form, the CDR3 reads TGTGCCAGCGTATACCAGGGAACTGAAGCTTTCTTT.

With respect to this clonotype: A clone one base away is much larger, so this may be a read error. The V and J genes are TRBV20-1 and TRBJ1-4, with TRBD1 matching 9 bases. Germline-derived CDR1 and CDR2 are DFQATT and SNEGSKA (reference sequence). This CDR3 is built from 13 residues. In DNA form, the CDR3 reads TGCAGTGCTAGAGGGGACAGGGCTGAAAGACTGTTTTTT. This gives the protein CSARGDRAERLFF.

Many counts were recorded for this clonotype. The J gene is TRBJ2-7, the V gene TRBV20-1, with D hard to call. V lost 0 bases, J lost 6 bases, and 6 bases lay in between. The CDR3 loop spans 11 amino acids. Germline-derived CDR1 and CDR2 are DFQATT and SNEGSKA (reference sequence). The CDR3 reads CSARDDTEQYF. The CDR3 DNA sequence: TGCAGTGCTAGAGACGATACCGAGCAGTACTTC.

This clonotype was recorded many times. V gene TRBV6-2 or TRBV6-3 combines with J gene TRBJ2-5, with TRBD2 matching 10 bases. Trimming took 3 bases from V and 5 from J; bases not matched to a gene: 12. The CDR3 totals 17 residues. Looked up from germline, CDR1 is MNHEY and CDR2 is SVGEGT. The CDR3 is CASSYASGGYDTETQYF. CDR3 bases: TGTGCCAGCAGTTATGCTAGCGGGGGTTATGACACGGAGACCCAGTACTTC.

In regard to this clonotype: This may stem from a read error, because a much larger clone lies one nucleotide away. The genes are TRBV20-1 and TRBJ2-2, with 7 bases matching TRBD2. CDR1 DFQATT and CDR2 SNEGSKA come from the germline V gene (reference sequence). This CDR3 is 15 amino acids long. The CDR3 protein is CSARSSGANTGELSF. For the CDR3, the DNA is TGCAGTGCTAGGTCGAGCGGGGCGAACACCGGGGAGCTGTCTTTT.

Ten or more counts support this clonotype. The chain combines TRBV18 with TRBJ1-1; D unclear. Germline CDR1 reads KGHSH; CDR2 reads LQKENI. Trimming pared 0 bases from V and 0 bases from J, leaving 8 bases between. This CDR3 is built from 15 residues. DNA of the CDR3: TGTGCCAGCTCACCACCGAAGGTTTTGAACACTGAAGCTTTCTTT. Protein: CASSPPKVLNTEAFF. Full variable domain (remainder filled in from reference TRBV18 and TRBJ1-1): NAGVMQNPRHLVRRRGQEARLRCSPMKGHSHVYWYRQLPEEGLKFMVYLQKENIIDESGMPKERFSAEFPKEGPSILRIQQVVRGDSAAYFCASSPPKVLNTEAFFGQGTRLTVV.

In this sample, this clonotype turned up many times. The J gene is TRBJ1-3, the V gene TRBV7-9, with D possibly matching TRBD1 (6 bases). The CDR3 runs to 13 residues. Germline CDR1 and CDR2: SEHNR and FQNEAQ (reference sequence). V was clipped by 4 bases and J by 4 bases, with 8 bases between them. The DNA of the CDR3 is TGTGCCAGCAGCTCCGACAGGGGAAACACCATATATTTT. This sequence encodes CASSSDRGNTIYF.

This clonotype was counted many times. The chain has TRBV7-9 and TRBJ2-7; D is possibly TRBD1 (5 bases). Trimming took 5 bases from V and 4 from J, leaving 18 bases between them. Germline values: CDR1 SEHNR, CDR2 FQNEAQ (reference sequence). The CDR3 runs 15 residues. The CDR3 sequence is CASSAGDGAWYEQYF. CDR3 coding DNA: TGTGCCAGCAGCGCAGGAGATGGGGCTTGGTACGAGCAGTACTTC.

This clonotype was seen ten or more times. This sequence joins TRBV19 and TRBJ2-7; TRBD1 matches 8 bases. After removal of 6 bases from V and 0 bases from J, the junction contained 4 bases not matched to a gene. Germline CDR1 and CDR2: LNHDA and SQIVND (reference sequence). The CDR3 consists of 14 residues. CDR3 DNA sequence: TGTGCCAGTAGGTCCGGGACAGGCTCCTACGAGCAGTACTTC. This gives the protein CASRSGTGSYEQYF.

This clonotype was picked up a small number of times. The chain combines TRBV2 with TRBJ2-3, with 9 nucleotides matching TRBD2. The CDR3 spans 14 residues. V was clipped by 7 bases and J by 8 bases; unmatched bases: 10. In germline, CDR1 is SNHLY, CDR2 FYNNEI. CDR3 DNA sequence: TGTGCCAGCATGGTGCGGGGGGGCTCAGGTACGCAGTATTTT. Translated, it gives CASMVRGGSGTQYF.

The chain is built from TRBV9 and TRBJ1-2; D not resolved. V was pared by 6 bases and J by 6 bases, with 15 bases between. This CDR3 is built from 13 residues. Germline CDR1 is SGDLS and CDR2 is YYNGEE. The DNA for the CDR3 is TGTGCCAGCACCCCACCGGGGAACCATGGCTACACCTTC. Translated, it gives CASTPPGNHGYTF. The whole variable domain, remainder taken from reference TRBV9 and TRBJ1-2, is DSGVTQTPKHLITATGQRVTLRCSPRSGDLSVYWYQQSLDQGLQFLIQYYNGEERAKGNILERFSAQQFPDLHSELNLSSLELGDSALYFCASTPPGNHGYTFGSGTRLTVV.

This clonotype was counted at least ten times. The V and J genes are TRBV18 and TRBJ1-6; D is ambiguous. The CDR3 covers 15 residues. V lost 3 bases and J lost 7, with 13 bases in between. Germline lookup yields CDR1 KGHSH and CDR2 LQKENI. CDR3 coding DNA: TGTGCCAGCTCACCCGGACCTCTGGGGAATTCACCCCTCCACTTT. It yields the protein CASSPGPLGNSPLHF. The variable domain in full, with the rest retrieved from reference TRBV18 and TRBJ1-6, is NAGVMQNPRHLVRRRGQEARLRCSPMKGHSHVYWYRQLPEEGLKFMVYLQKENIIDESGMPKERFSAEFPKEGPSILRIQQVVRGDSAAYFCASSPGPLGNSPLHFGNGTRLTVT.

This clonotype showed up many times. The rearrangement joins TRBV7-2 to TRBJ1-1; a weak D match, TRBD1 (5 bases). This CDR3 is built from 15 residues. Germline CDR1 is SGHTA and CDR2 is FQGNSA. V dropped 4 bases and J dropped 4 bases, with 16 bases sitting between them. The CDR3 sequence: CASSYSGRLATEAFF. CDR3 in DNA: TGTGCCAGCAGCTACTCGGGACGGTTAGCCACTGAAGCTTTCTTT. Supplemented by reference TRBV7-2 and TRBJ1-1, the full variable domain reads GAGVSQSPSNKVTEKGKDVELRCDPISGHTALYWYRQSLGQGLEFLIYFQGNSAPDKSGLPSDRFSAERTGGSVSTLTIQRTQQEDSAVYLCASSYSGRLATEAFFGQGTRLTVV.